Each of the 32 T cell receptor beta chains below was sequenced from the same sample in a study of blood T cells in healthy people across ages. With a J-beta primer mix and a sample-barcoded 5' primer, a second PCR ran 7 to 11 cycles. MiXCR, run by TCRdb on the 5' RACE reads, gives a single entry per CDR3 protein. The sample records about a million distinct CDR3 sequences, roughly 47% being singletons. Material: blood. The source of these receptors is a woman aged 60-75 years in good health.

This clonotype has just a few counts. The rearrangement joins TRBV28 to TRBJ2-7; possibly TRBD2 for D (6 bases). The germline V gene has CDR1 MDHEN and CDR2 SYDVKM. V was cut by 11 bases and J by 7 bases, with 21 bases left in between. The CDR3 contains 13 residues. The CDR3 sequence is CAALRGGTQEQYF. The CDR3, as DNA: TGTGCCGCTTTGAGAGGCGGGACGCAAGAGCAGTACTTC.

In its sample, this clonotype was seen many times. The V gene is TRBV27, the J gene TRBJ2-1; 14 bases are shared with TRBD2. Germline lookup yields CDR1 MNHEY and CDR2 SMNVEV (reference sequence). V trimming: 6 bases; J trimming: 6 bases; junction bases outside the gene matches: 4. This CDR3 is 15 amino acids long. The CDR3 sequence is CASSLGTSGGNEQFF. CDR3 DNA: TGTGCCAGCAGCTTAGGGACTAGCGGGGGCAATGAGCAGTTCTTC.

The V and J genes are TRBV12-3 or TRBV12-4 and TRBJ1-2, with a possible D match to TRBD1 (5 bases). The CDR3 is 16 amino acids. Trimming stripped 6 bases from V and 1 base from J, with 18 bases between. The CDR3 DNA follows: TGTGCCAGCAGCCGACCTTCCGGGACCCTTAACTATGGCTACACCTTC. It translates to CASSRPSGTLNYGYTF.

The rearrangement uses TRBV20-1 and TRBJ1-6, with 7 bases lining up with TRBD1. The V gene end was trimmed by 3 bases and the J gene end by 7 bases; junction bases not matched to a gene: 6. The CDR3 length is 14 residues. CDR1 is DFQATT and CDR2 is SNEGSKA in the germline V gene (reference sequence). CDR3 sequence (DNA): TGCAGTGCTAGGGTAGGACAGGAGAATTCACCCCTCCACTTT. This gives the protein CSARVGQENSPLHF.

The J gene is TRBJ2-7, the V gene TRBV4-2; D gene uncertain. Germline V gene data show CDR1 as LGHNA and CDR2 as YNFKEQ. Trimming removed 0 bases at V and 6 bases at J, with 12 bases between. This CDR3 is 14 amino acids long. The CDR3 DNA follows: TGTGCCAGCAGCCAAGACGGAAGCAAGAGCGAGCAGTACTTC. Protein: CASSQDGSKSEQYF.

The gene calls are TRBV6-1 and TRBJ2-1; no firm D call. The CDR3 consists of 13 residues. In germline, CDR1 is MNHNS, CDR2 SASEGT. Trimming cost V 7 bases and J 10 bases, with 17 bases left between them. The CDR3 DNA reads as TGTGCCAGCACGCAGTCCATCGGGCGGGAGCAGTTCTTC. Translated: CASTQSIGREQFF.

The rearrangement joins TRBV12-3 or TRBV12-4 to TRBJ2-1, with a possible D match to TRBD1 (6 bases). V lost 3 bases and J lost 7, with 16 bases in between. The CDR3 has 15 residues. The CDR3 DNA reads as TGTGCCAGCAGTTTGGGGGCAGCCCGGAGGAATGAGCAGTTCTTC. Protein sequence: CASSLGAARRNEQFF.

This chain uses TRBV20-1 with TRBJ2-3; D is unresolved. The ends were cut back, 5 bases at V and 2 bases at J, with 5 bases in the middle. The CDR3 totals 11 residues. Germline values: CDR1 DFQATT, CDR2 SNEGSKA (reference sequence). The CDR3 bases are TGCAGTGCTCACTACACAGATACGCAGTATTTT. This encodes CSAHYTDTQYF.

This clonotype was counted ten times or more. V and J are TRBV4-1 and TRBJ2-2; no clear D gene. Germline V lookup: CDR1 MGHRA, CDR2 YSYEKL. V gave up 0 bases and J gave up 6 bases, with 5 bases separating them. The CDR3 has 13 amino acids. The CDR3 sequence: CASSQDISGELFF. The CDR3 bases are TGCGCCAGCAGCCAAGATATATCCGGGGAGCTGTTTTTT.

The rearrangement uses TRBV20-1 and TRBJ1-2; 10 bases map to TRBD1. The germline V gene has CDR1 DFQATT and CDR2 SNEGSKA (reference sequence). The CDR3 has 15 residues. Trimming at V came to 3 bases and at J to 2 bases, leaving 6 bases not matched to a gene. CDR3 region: CSARGSGQGNYGYTF. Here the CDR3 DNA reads TGCAGTGCTAGGGGTTCGGGACAGGGGAACTATGGCTACACCTTC.

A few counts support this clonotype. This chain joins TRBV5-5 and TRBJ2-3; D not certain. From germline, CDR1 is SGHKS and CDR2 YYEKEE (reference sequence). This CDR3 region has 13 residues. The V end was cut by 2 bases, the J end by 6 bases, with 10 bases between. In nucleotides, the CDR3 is TGTGCCAGCAGCTTTGTAGAGTACGATACGCAGTATTTT. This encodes CASSFVEYDTQYF.

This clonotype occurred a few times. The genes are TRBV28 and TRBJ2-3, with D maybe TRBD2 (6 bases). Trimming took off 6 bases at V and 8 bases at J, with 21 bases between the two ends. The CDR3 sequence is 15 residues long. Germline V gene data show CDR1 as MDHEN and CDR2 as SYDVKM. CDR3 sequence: CASSGGGLSRGTQYF. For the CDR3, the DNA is TGTGCCAGCAGCGGTGGGGGGTTGTCCCGGGGTACGCAGTATTTT.

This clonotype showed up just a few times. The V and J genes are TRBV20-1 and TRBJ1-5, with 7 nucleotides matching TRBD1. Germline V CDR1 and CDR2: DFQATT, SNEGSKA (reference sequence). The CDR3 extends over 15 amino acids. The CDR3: CSAKPGQLKSLPQHF. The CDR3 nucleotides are TGCAGCGCGAAACCGGGACAGCTTAAATCATTGCCCCAGCATTTT.

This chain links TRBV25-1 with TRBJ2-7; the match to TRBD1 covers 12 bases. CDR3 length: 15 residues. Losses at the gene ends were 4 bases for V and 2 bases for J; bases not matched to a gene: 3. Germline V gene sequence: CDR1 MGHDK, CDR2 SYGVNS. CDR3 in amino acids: CASSVGTGGPYEQYF. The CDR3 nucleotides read TGTGCCAGCAGTGTCGGGACAGGGGGCCCCTACGAGCAGTACTTC.

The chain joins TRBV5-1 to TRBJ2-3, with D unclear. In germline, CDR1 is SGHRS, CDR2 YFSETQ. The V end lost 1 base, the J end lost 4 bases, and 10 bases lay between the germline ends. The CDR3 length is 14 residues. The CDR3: CASSLNPHADTQYF. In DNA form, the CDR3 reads TGCGCCAGCAGCTTGAACCCACACGCAGATACGCAGTATTTT.

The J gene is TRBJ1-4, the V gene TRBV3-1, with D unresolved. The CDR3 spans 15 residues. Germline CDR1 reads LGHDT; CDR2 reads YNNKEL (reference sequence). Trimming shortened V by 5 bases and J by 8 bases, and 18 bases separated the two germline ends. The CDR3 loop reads CASSSRASDYEKLFF. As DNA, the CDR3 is TGTGCCAGCAGCTCTAGGGCCTCCGACTACGAAAAACTGTTTTTT.

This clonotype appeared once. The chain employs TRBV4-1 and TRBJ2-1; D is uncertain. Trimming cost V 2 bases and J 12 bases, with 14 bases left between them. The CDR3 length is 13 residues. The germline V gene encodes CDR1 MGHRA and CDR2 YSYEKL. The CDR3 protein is CASSQPSPDGQFF. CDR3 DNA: TGCGCCAGCAGCCAACCATCTCCGGATGGGCAGTTCTTC.

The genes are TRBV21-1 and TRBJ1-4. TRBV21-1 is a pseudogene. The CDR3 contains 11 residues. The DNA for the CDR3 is TGTGCCCCGGAGGAGGGCGGTAAACTGTTTTTT. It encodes CAPEEGGKLFF.

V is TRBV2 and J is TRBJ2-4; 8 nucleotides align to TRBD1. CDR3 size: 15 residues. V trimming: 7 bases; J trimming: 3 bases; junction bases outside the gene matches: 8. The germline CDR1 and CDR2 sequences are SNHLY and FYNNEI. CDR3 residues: CASTFPGTGKNIQYF. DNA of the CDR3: TGTGCCAGCACTTTCCCCGGGACAGGCAAAAACATTCAGTACTTC. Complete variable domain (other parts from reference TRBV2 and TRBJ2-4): EPEVTQTPSHQVTQMGQEVILRCVPISNHLYFYWYRQILGQKVEFLVSFYNNEISEKSEIFDDQFSVERPDGSNFTLKIRSTKLEDSAMYFCASTFPGTGKNIQYFGAGTRLSVL.

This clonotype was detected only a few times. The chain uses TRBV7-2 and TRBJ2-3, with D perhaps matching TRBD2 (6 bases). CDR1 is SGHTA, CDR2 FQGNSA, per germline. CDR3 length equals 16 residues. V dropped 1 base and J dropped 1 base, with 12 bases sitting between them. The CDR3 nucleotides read TGTGCCAGCAGCTTAGGGATAGCGGAGGGCACAGATACGCAGTATTTT. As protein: CASSLGIAEGTDTQYF.

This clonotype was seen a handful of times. In DNA form, the CDR3 reads TGTGCCAGCAGTTTAATGTTGGGAGGAGAGACCCAGTACTTC. Encoded protein: CASSLMLGGETQYF. This chain joins TRBV12-3 or TRBV12-4 and TRBJ2-7, with D possibly matching TRBD2 (6 bases). The J call is in doubt because the DNA end fits TRBJ2-5 better. This CDR3 contains 14 residues.

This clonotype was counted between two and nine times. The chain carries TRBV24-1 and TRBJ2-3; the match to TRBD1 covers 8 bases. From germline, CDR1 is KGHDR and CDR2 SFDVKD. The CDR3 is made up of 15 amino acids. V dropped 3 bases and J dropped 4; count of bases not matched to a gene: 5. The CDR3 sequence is CATSDLRQGSDTQYF. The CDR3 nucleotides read TGTGCCACCAGTGATCTTCGACAGGGGTCAGATACGCAGTATTTT.

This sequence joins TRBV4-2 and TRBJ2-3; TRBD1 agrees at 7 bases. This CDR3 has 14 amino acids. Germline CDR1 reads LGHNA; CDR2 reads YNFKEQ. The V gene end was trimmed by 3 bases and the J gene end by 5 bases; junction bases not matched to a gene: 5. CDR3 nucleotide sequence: TGTGCCAGCAGCCAGGTGGACAGGCGAGATACGCAGTATTTT. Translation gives CASSQVDRRDTQYF.

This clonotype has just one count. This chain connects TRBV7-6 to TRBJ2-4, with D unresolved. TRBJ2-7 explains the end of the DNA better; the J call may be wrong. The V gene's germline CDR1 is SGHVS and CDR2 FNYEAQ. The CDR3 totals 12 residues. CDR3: CASSRNNYEQYF. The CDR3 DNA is TGTGCCAGCAGCCGGAACAATTACGAGCAGTACTTC.

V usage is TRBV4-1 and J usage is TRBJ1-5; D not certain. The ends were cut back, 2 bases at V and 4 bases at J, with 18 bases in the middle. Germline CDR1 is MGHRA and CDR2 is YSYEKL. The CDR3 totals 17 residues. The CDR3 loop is CASSQISTGRLNQPQHF. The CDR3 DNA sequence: TGCGCCAGCAGCCAAATATCTACGGGGAGGCTAAATCAGCCCCAGCATTTT.

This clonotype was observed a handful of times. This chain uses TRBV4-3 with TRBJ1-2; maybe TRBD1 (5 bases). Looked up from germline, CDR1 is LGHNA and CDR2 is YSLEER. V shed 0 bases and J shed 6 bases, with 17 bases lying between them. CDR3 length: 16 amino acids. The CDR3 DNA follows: TGCGCCAGCAGCCAAGACCTCAGGGTCGAGGTCGATGGCTACACCTTC. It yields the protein CASSQDLRVEVDGYTF.

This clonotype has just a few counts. This chain's CDR3 is CASSLGERGRGPNEQFF. The CDR3 nucleotides read TGTGCCAGCAGCTTAGGGGAGAGGGGCAGGGGGCCCAATGAGCAGTTCTTC. The genes are TRBV7-4 and TRBJ2-1; 8 nucleotides match TRBD1. The CDR3 consists of 17 residues. Germline values: CDR1 SGHVT, CDR2 SQSDAQ. V shed 1 base and J 6 bases; nucleotides not matched to a gene: 11.

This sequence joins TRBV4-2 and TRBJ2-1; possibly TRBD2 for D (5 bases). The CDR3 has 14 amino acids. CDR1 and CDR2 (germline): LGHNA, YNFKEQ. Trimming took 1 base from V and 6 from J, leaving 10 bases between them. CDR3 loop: CASSQVASANEQFF. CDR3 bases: TGTGCCAGCAGCCAAGTAGCGTCGGCCAATGAGCAGTTCTTC.

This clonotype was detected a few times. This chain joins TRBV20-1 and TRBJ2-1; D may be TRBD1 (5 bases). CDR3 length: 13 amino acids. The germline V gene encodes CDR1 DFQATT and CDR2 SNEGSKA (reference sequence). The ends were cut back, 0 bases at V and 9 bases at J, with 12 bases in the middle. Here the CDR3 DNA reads TGCAGTGCTAGAGAGTCCCTAAGGGGTGAGCAGTTCTTC. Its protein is CSARESLRGEQFF.

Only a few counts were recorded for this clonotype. CDR3 amino acids: CSTGSMNTEAFF. As DNA, the CDR3 is TGCAGCACGGGGAGCATGAACACTGAAGCTTTCTTT. The V and J genes are TRBV29-1 and TRBJ1-1, with D hard to call. Trimming cost V 8 bases and J 0 bases, with 10 bases left between them. CDR1 is SQVTM and CDR2 is ANQGSEA in the germline V gene. The CDR3 is made up of 12 amino acids.

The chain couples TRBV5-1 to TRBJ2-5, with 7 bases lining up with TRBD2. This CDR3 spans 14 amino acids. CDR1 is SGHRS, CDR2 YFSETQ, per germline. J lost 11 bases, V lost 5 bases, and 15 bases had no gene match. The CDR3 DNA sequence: TGCGCCAGCAGAGCGACTAGCTCCTACAGTGAGCAGTACTTC. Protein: CASRATSSYSEQYF.

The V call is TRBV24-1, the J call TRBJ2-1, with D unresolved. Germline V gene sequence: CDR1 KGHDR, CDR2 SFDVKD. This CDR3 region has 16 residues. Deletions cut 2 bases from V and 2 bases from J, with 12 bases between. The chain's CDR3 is CATSDSTLSAYNEQFF. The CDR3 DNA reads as TGTGCCACCAGTGATTCCACGTTATCGGCCTACAATGAGCAGTTCTTC.